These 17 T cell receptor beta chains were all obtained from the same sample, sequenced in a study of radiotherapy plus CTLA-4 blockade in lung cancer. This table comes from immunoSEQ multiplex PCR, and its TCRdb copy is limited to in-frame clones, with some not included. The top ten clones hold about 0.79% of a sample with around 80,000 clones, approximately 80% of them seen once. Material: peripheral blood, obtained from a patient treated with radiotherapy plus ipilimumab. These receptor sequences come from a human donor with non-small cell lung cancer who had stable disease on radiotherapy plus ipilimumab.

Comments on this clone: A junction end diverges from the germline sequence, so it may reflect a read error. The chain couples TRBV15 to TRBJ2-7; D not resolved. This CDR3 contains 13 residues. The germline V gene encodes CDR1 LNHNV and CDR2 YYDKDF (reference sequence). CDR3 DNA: TGTGCCACCAGCAGAGATCCGACCTACGGGCAGTACTTC. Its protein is CATSRDPTYGQYF.

CDR3 in DNA: TGCGCCAGCAGCCCCTGGGGACAGGGGGCCGGTCAGCCCCAGCATTTT. Protein product: CASSPWGQGAGQPQHF. The chain is built from TRBV4-1 and TRBJ1-5, with 12 bases aligning to TRBD1. The CDR3 spans 16 residues. Germline CDR1 and CDR2: MGHRA and YSYEKL. Germline trimming cut 4 bases from V and 6 bases from J; bases unmatched to any gene: 7.

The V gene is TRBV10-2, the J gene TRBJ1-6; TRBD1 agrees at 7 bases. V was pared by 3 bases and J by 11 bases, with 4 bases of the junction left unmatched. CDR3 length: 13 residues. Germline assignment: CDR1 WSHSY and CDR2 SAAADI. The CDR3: CASSEQGWAPLHF. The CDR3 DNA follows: TGCGCCAGCAGTGAACAGGGGTGGGCACCCCTCCACTTT.

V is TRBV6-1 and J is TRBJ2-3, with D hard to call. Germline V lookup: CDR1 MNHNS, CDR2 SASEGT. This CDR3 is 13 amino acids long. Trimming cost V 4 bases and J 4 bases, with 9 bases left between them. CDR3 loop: CASSVRHADTQYF. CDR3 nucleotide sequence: TGTGCCAGCAGTGTAAGACACGCAGATACGCAGTATTTT.

CDR3 bases: TGTGCCAGCAGGCAAAACAGGGATGGGTCTGAAGCTTTCTTT. This gives the protein CASRQNRDGSEAFF. The V call is TRBV2, the J call TRBJ1-1; weak D call: TRBD1 (6 bases). This CDR3 is 14 amino acids long. From germline, CDR1 is SNHLY and CDR2 FYNNEI. Between the trimmed V and J ends, which lost 6 bases and 6 bases, there was a span of 17 bases. The variable domain in full, with the rest retrieved from reference TRBV2 and TRBJ1-1, is EPEVTQTPSHQVTQMGQEVILRCVPISNHLYFYWYRQILGQKVEFLVSFYNNEISEKSEIFDDQFSVERPDGSNFTLKIRSTKLEDSAMYFCASRQNRDGSEAFFGQGTRLTVV.

The DNA for the CDR3 is TGTGCCAGCAGCCGACTAGCGGGGGGGAGGAGTGAGCAGTTCTTC. It is translated as CASSRLAGGRSEQFF. The gene calls are TRBV7-3 and TRBJ2-1; 14 bases are shared with TRBD2. With 5 bases clipped from V and 9 bases from J, the junction kept 6 bases outside the gene matches. The length of the CDR3 is 15 residues. CDR1 SGHTA and CDR2 FQGTGA come from the germline V gene.

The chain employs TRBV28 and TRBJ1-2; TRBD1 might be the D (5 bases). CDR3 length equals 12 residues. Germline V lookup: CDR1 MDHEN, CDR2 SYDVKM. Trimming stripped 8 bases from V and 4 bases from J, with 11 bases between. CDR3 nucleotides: TGTGCCAGCTTTGCAGGGACCTATGGCTACACCTTC. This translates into CASFAGTYGYTF.

The CDR3 loop reads CSVEDSGRRNKAFF. In DNA, the CDR3 is TGCAGCGTTGAAGATTCGGGCCGTAGGAATAAAGCTTTCTTT. The chain combines TRBV29-1 with TRBJ1-1; D is undetermined. Germline CDR1 is SQVTM and CDR2 is ANQGSEA. This CDR3 is built from 14 residues. V lost 0 bases, J lost 9 bases, and 17 bases lay in between.

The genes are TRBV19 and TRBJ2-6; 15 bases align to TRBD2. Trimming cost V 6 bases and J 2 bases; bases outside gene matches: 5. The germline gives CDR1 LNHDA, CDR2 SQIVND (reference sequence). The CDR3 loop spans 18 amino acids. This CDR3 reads CASRQGLAGGTGANVLTF. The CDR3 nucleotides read TGTGCCAGTAGACAAGGACTAGCGGGAGGGACTGGGGCCAACGTCCTGACTTTC.

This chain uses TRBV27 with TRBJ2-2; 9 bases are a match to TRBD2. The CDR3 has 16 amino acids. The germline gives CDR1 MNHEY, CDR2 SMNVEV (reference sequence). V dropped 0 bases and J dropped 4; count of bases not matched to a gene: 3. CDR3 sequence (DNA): TGTGCCAGCAGTTTATCGGGCGGGAGGGCCACCGGGGAGCTGTTTTTT. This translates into CASSLSGGRATGELFF.

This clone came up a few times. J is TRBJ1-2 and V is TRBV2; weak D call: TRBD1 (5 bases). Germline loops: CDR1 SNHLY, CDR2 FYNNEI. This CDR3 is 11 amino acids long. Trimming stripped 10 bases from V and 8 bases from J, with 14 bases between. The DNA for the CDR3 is TGTGCCACGACAGTTGGCTTCGGCTACACCTTC. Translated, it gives CATTVGFGYTF.

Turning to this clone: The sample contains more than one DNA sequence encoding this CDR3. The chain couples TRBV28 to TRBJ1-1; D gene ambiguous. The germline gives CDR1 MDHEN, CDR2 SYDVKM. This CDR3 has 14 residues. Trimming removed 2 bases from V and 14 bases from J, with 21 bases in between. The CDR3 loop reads CASSLEHFALWAFF. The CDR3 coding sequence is TGTGCCAGCAGTTTAGAGCATTTCGCTTTGTGGGCCTTCTTT.

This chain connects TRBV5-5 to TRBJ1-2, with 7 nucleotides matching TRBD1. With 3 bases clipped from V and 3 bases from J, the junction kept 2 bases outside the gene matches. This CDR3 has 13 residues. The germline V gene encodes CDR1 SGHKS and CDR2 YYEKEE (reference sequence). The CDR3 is CASSWGTDYGYTF. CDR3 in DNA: TGTGCCAGCAGCTGGGGGACAGACTATGGCTACACCTTC.

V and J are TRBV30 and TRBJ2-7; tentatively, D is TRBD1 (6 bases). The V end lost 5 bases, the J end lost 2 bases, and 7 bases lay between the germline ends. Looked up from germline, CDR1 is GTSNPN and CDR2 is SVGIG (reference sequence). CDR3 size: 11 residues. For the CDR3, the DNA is TGTGCCTGGGGGGGCCCCTACGAGCAGTACTTC. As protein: CAWGGPYEQYF.

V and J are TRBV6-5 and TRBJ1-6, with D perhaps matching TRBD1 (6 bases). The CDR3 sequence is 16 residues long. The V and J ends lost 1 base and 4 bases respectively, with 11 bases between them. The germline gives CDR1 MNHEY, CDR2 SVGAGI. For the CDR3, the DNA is TGTGCCAGCAGTTACTTTCCTCAGGGGTATAATTCACCCCTCCACTTT. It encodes CASSYFPQGYNSPLHF.

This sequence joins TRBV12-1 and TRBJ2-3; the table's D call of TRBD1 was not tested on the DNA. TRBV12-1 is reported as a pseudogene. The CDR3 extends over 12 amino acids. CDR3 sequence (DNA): TGTGCCAGCGCCTCAGGGTCAGATACGCAGTATTTT. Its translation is CASASGSDTQYF.

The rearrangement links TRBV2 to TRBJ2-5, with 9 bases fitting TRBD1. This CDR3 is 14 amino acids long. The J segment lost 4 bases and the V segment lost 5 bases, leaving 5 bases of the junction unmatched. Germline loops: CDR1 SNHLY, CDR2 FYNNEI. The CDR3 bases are TGTGCCAGCAGTTCCGGGACAGGGCCAGAGACCCAGTACTTC. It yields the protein CASSSGTGPETQYF.